This is a list of T cell receptor beta chains from one sample in a study of T-cell reconstitution after alpha-beta-depleted transplantation in children. TCRdb reanalysed the PCR reads using MiXCR and keeps one entry per CDR3 protein. The sample lists about 640,000 distinct CDR3 sequences, 10% to 15% occurring once. The specimen was PBMCs, mostly from graft donor cells, collected 360 days after TCRalphabeta/CD19-depleted stem cell transplant. Source of these receptors: a male patient aged 5 to 17 who had a stem cell transplant for acute myeloid leukemia, so the T cells may come from the graft donor. The CDR3 runs from the conserved cysteine through the conserved F or W. The D gene is left open where the match is weak. Expanded clones are given a class, and other clones once, few, many or no size at all.

d_call	v_call	clone_size	j_call	cdr3_aa	cdr3_nt
NA	TRBV29-1	NA	TRBJ2-2	CSVVPPTGELFF	TGCAGCGTTGTACCCCCCACCGGGGAGCTGTTTTTT
NA	TRBV5-5	few	TRBJ2-7	CASSLQTQGRSGYEQYF	TGTGCCAGCAGCTTGCAGACACAGGGCCGGTCCGGGTACGAGCAGTACTTC
TRBD2	TRBV3-1	few	TRBJ2-3	CASSQVAGGPGDTQYF	TGTGCCAGCAGCCAAGTGGCGGGAGGGCCAGGGGATACGCAGTATTTT
TRBD2	TRBV4-2	many	TRBJ2-3	CASSQGASGGSTDTQYF	TGTGCCAGCAGCCAAGGGGCTAGCGGGGGGAGCACAGATACGCAGTATTTT
NA	TRBV7-9	NA	TRBJ2-7	CASAINIGSYEQYF	TGTGCCAGCGCCATAAATATCGGGTCCTACGAGCAGTACTTC
NA	TRBV7-2	NA	TRBJ2-1	CASSFRVSGTNNEQFF	TGTGCCAGCAGCTTCAGGGTTAGCGGCACAAACAATGAGCAGTTCTTC
TRBD2	TRBV14	many	TRBJ2-1	CASSPLAGVTYNEQFF	TGTGCCAGCAGTCCACTAGCGGGAGTTACTTACAATGAGCAGTTCTTC
NA	TRBV29-1	many	TRBJ2-7	CSVEGTSYEQYF	TGCAGCGTTGAGGGGACCTCCTACGAGCAGTACTTC
TRBD1	TRBV10-3	NA	TRBJ2-7	CAISVGTGTGISYEQYF	TGTGCCATCAGTGTGGGAACCGGGACAGGGATTTCCTACGAGCAGTACTTC
NA	TRBV28	NA	TRBJ2-7	CASSPFQRSRAEQYF	TGTGCCAGCAGTCCCTTTCAAAGGTCAAGGGCCGAGCAGTACTTC
NA	TRBV20-1	many	TRBJ2-4	CRARDGQRDKNIQYF	TGCAGAGCTAGAGACGGACAGAGGGACAAAAACATTCAGTACTTC
NA	TRBV27	many	TRBJ2-3	CASSPLVTDTQYF	TGTGCCAGCAGTCCTCTAGTTACAGATACGCAGTATTTT